Sequencing of this T cell receptor (beta chain) was carried out in a study of OX40 agonist ivuxolimab in advanced cancers. A note on the overall study: Ivuxolimab was an agonistic, fully human IgG2 monoclonal antibody directed against OX40 (CD134), a costimulatory receptor. Intravenous ivuxolimab was administered to patients every 2 weeks at six dose levels: 0.01, 0.1, 0.3, 1.5, 3 and 10 mg/kg. Among the roughly 52 dose-escalation patients, approximately 20 had hepatocellular carcinoma, 15 or so melanoma, 9 renal cell carcinoma and 9 head and neck cancer. The dose-escalation cohort was approximately 83% male with a mean age of about 65 years, ranging from about 23 to 85. Patients were allowed to have had prior anti-PD-1, anti-PD-L1 or anti-CTLA-4 therapy, and 40% to 45% of the dose-escalation patients had previously received checkpoint inhibitors. Partial responses occurred in three dose-escalation patients, of whom one had hepatocellular carcinoma and two had cutaneous melanoma. The purpose of peripheral TCRbeta sequencing was to test whether ivuxolimab changed TCR sequence diversity and led to clonal T-cell expansion. The paper reports the monotherapy dose-escalation portion (N ≈ 50 patients) of the phase I ivuxolimab trial.

Results and caveats for the whole study, not just this receptor: On average, CD8+ T cells showed more expanded clones than CD4+ T cells after ivuxolimab. At doses from 0.1 to 3.0 mg/kg, clonal expansion was seen in both CD4+ and CD8+ blood T cells between baseline and week 6. Low levels of normalized T-cell clonal expansion were also seen in some patients who did not respond. Partial responders in the 0.1-3.0 mg/kg groups had among the lowest normalized peripheral clonal expansion, especially among CD8+ T cells. The antigen specificity of the peripheral T cells that underwent clonal expansion was not determined.

CDR1 and CDR2, per the germline V gene, are SQVTM and ANQGSEA. V lost 0 bases and J lost 7 bases; the stretch between them is 9 bases long. The CDR3 runs 12 residues from the cysteine to the phenylalanine. The entry retains the CDR3 DNA only, 36 bases that are in frame from base 1. As concerns this clone: There is no known antigen for this receptor. Base quality data are lacking; no much larger clone is found one base away.

Genomic DNA was extracted from sorted cells for sequencing of the TCRbeta CDR3 region. The immunoSEQ Assay was used to sequence the TCRbeta CDR3 regions. Entries here come from immuneACCESS through TCRdb and include only in-frame sequences with V and J called. Some clones fail to appear in such tables; in the studies checked, an unresolved V gene covers under half of the shortfall, and the cause of the remainder is unknown. The sample records roughly 100,000 clones, 85% to 90% of which are singletons. The top ten clonotypes cover 6.5% to 9% of the sample. Patients with autoimmune disease history or receiving systemic immunosuppression were excluded from the trial. Peripheral blood for TCR sequencing was collected from all dose cohorts at baseline, on cycle 4 day 1, and on cycle 7 day 1. Samples were obtained from an open-label, multicenter, first-in-human phase I dose-escalation trial of ivuxolimab. Adults with locally advanced or metastatic head and neck squamous cell, hepatocellular, melanoma or renal cell carcinoma were enrolled in the trial. Before TCR sequencing, CD4+ T cells and CD8+ T cells from peripheral blood were sorted into separate populations.

This sample comprised CD4+ or CD8+ T cells sorted from blood, obtained in a trial of the OX40 agonist ivuxolimab. This clonotype originated in an adult with an advanced solid tumor such as melanoma, head and neck, liver or kidney cancer. Recombination linked TRBV29-1 to TRBJ1-2; the D gene cannot be named for sure. The CDR3 has the sequence CSVEDSPSGYTF. In nucleotides, the sequence is TGCAGCGTTGAAGACTCCCCAAGTGGCTACACCTTC. Where the CDR3 stops, the reference TRBV29-1 and TRBJ1-2 genes take over; the full variable domain is SAVISQKPSRDICQRGTSLTIQCQVDSQVTMMFWYRQQPGQSLTLIATANQGSEATYESGFVIDKFPISRPNLTFSTLTVSNMSPEDSSIYLCSVEDSPSGYTFGSGTRLTVV.